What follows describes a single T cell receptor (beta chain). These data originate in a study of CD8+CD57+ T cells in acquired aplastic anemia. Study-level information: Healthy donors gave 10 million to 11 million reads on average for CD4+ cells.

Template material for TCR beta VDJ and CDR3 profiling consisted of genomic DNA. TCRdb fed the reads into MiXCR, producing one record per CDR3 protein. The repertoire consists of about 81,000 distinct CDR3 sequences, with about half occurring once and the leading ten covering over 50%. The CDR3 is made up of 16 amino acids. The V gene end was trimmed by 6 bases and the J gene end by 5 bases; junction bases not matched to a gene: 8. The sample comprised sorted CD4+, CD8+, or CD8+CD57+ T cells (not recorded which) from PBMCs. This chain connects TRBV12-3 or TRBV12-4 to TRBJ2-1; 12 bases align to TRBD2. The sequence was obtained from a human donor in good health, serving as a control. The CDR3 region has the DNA TGTGCCAGCAGCACTCCTAGCGGGGGGGCCAACAATGAGCAGTTCTTC. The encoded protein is CASSTPSGGANNEQFF.